The 16 T cell receptor beta chains listed next were all sequenced from one sample in a study of T cells in Graves' hyperthyroidism and ophthalmopathy. RNA transcripts provided the source from which TCR beta CDR3 regions were amplified. The TCR CDR3 was amplified in a first-round RT-PCR using the HTBI primer set. TCRdb itself ran the multiplex PCR reads through MiXCR, one entry per CDR3 protein. The repertoire has 300,000 to 450,000 distinct CDR3 sequences, about 16% of them found once; the top ten carry around a third. The sample taken for sequencing was blood. All receptors come from a woman between 25 and 40 years old with Graves' hyperthyroidism.

V gene TRBV28 combines with J gene TRBJ1-1; no definite D call. V lost 6 bases and J 1 base, leaving 6 bases between the germline ends. CDR1 is MDHEN, CDR2 SYDVKM, per germline. This CDR3 region has 12 residues. The CDR3 here is CASRWENTEAFF. In nucleotides, the CDR3 is TGTGCCAGCAGGTGGGAGAACACTGAAGCTTTCTTT.

Regarding this clonotype: With a much larger clone just one base away, this may be a read error. CDR3 nucleotide sequence: TGTGCCAGCAGCCATCCTGGCCAGACGAACAGCGGGGAGCTGTTTTTT. Its translation is CASSHPGQTNSGELFF. The J gene is TRBJ2-2, the V gene TRBV7-3; D gene uncertain. This CDR3 is built from 16 residues. Germline V gene lookup returns CDR1 SGHTA and CDR2 FQGTGA.

This rearrangement joins TRBV20-1 to TRBJ2-2; a possible D gene is TRBD2 (6 bases). Trimming took off 6 bases at V and 6 bases at J, with 20 bases between the two ends. The CDR3 covers 15 residues. CDR1 and CDR2 from the germline V gene are DFQATT and SNEGSKA (reference sequence). The chain's CDR3 is CSAERGRTKAGELFF. DNA of the CDR3: TGCAGTGCCGAACGCGGGCGGACTAAGGCCGGGGAGCTGTTTTTT.

Here the CDR3 DNA reads TGCAGTGCTCCTGTCGCCGGGACTAGCGGGGGGTGGGGCACAGATACGCAGTATTTT. Protein sequence: CSAPVAGTSGGWGTDTQYF. The rearrangement uses TRBV20-1 and TRBJ2-3, with TRBD2 identical over 15 bases. The CDR3 runs 19 residues. V lost 5 bases and J lost 1; bases outside the gene matches: 13. Germline V gives CDR1 DFQATT, CDR2 SNEGSKA (reference sequence).

This clonotype showed up just a few times. The chain carries TRBV28 and TRBJ1-5, with D perhaps TRBD1 (6 bases). In germline, CDR1 is MDHEN, CDR2 SYDVKM. The V and J ends lost 5 bases and 0 bases respectively, with 17 bases between them. There are 17 residues in the CDR3. CDR3 sequence (DNA): TGTGCCAGCAGTGTCCCCCTCCGACAGGCTAGCAATCAGCCCCAGCATTTT. Residues: CASSVPLRQASNQPQHF.

This clonotype occurred a few times. A much larger clonotype is one base distant, so this may be a read error. The chain carries TRBV12-3 or TRBV12-4 and TRBJ2-1; 9 bases are shared with TRBD2. Trimming at V came to 6 bases and at J to 9 bases, leaving 9 bases not matched to a gene. The CDR3 sequence is 14 residues long. Written as DNA, the CDR3 is TGTGCCAGCAGCCTTAGCGGGAGTGGGAGTGAGCAGTTCTTC. This gives the protein CASSLSGSGSEQFF.

This clonotype was seen repeatedly, ten times or more. V usage is TRBV6-1 and J usage is TRBJ2-5, with TRBD1 matching 7 bases. The V gene's germline CDR1 is MNHNS and CDR2 SASEGT. CDR3 length: 15 amino acids. V was clipped by 2 bases and J by 5 bases; unmatched bases: 8. CDR3 sequence (DNA): TGTGCCAGCAGTGAATCGGCAGGGGGTAGGGAGACCCAGTACTTC. It codes for CASSESAGGRETQYF.

A word on this clonotype: A single base separates this from a much larger clone, so it may be a read error. V and J are TRBV28 and TRBJ2-5; TRBD1 aligns across 7 bases. CDR1 is MDHEN, CDR2 SYDVKM, per germline. V gave up 8 bases and J gave up 3 bases; unmatched junction bases: 6. The CDR3 has 13 amino acids. The CDR3 region is CASGSGTEETQYF. The CDR3 nucleotides read TGTGCCAGCGGATCCGGGACAGAAGAGACCCAGTACTTC.

This clonotype was seen a handful of times. The chain combines TRBV7-9 with TRBJ2-7; perhaps TRBD2 as D (5 bases). V dropped 5 bases and J dropped 4 bases, with 18 bases sitting between them. From germline, CDR1 is SEHNR and CDR2 FQNEAQ (reference sequence). The CDR3 sequence is 15 residues long. CDR3 DNA sequence: TGTGCCAGCAGCGCCCCGGGATCCCGCTTTTACGAGCAGTACTTC. Amino acid sequence: CASSAPGSRFYEQYF.

This clonotype was picked up many times. This sequence joins TRBV5-6 and TRBJ2-6; D is unresolved. The CDR3 has 15 residues. V was clipped by 1 base and J by 0 bases, with 5 bases between them. Germline CDR1 reads SGHDT; CDR2 reads YYEEEE. This CDR3 is CASSLTDSGANVLTF. In nucleotides, the CDR3 is TGTGCCAGCAGCTTGACGGACTCTGGGGCCAACGTCCTGACTTTC.

This clonotype was observed at least ten times. The chain links TRBV6-1 to TRBJ2-1; D is ambiguous. This CDR3 spans 15 amino acids. V lost 0 bases to trimming and J lost 0 bases, with 6 bases between them. Germline values: CDR1 MNHNS, CDR2 SASEGT. The CDR3 sequence is CASSEARASYNEQFF. CDR3 DNA sequence: TGTGCCAGCAGTGAAGCAAGGGCCTCCTACAATGAGCAGTTCTTC.

This clonotype was detected many times. This chain links TRBV18 with TRBJ1-2; D unresolved. The CDR3 is 14 amino acids. Germline assignment: CDR1 KGHSH and CDR2 LQKENI. Trimming cost V 2 bases and J 2 bases, with 9 bases left between them. CDR3 nucleotides: TGTGCCAGCTCACCAGTGGATGGCAACTATGGCTACACCTTC. Its translation: CASSPVDGNYGYTF.

This clonotype has a count of ten or more. This sequence joins TRBV27 and TRBJ2-7; TRBD2 matches at 8 bases. Losses at the gene ends were 6 bases for V and 3 bases for J; bases not matched to a gene: 7. The CDR3 totals 14 residues. Germline CDR1 MNHEY, CDR2 SMNVEV (reference sequence). The CDR3 nucleotides read TGTGCCAGCAGACTTAGCGGGGAGGGCTACGAGCAGTACTTC. This gives the protein CASRLSGEGYEQYF.

This clonotype showed up just a few times. This chain links TRBV5-1 with TRBJ2-2; 7 positions agree with TRBD1. V lost 3 bases to trimming and J lost 0 bases; unmatched junction nucleotides: 8. The germline V gene has CDR1 SGHRS and CDR2 YFSETQ. The CDR3 sequence is 17 residues long. CDR3 protein: CASSSNRGPTNTGELFF. The CDR3 DNA reads TGCGCCAGCAGCTCGAACAGGGGCCCCACGAACACCGGGGAGCTGTTTTTT.

This clonotype was counted ten times or more. V is TRBV7-2 and J is TRBJ2-7; D might be TRBD1 or TRBD2, each matching 7 bases. V lost 5 bases and J 3 bases, leaving 14 bases between the germline ends. Per the germline V gene, CDR1 is SGHTA and CDR2 is FQGNSA. This CDR3 is 14 amino acids long. CDR3 protein: CASSPQGGSYEQYF. In DNA form, the CDR3 reads TGTGCCAGCAGCCCCCAGGGGGGGAGCTACGAGCAGTACTTC. The full variable domain, its missing parts supplied by reference TRBV7-2 and TRBJ2-7, is GAGVSQSPSNKVTEKGKDVELRCDPISGHTALYWYRQSLGQGLEFLIYFQGNSAPDKSGLPSDRFSAERTGGSVSTLTIQRTQQEDSAVYLCASSPQGGSYEQYFGPGTRLTVT.

Note on this clonotype: Its ends do not fully match the called genes, so a read error is possible. The gene calls are TRBV11-2 and TRBJ2-5; TRBD1 matches 11 bases. The germline CDR1 and CDR2 sequences are SGHAT and FQNNGV. The CDR3 has 15 amino acids. The CDR3: CASSSPGQGGRISDF. CDR3 nucleotides: TGTGCCAGCAGCTCCCCGGGACAGGGGGGTAGAATATCGGACTTC. The full variable domain, with the rest looked up from reference TRBV11-2 and TRBJ2-5, is EAGVAQSPRYKIIEKRQSVAFWCNPISGHATLYWYQQILGQGPKLLIQFQNNGVVDDSQLPKDRFSAERLKGVDSTLKIQPAKLEDSAVYLCASSSPGQGGRISDFGPGTRLLVL.